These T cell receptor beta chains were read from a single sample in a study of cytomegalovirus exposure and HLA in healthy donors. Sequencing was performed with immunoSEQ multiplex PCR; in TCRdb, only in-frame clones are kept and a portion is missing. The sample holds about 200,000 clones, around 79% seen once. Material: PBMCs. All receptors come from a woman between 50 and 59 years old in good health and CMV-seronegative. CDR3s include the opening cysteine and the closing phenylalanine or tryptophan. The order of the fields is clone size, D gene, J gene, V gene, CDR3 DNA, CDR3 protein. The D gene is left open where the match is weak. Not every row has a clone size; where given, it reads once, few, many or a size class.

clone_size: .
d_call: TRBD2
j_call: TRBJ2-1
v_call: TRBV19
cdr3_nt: TGTGCCAGTAGTAGTTTGCGGGGGAGTACTGCCCCCGATGAGCAGTTCTTC
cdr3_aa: CASSSLRGSTAPDEQFF

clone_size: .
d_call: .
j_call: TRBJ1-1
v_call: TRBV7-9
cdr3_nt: TGTGCCAGCAGCTTAGTAGGAGGGGTGGGGAACACTGAAGCTTTCTTT
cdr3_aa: CASSLVGGVGNTEAFF

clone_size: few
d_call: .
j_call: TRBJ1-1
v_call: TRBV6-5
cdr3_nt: TGTGCCAGCAGTTACCAGCGATCGAACACTGAAGCTTTCTTT
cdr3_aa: CASSYQRSNTEAFF

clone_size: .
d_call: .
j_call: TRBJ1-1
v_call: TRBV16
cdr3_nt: TGTGCCAGCAGCCTAAGAAACAGGGAAAATACTGAAGCTTTCTTT
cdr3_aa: CASSLRNRENTEAFF

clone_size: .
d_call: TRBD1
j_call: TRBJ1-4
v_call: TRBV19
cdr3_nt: TGTGCCAGTAGTGGAGGGACAGGGAAAAATGAAAAACTGTTTTTT
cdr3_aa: CASSGGTGKNEKLFF

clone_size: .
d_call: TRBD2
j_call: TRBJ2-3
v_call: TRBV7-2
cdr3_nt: TGTGCCAGCAGCTTAGAGCGGGGGGGCCAGGATACGCAGTATTTT
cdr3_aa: CASSLERGGQDTQYF

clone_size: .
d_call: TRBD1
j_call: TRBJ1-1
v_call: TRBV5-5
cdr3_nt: TGTGCCAGCAGCAACAGACAGGGGAACACTGAAGCTTTCTTT
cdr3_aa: CASSNRQGNTEAFF

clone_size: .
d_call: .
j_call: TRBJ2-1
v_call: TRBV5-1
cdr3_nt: TGCGCCAGCAGTTCAGGGGGGACCTACAATGAGCAGTTCTTC
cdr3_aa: CASSSGGTYNEQFF

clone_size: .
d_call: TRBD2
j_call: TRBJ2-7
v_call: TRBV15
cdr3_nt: TGTGCCACCAGCAAGGGACTAGCGGGAGGAGGGCGGGGCTACGAGCAGTACTTC
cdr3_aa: CATSKGLAGGGRGYEQYF

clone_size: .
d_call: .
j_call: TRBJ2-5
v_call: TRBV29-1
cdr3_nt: TGCAGCGTTGTAGGGCAGGGGCCAGAGACCCAGTACTTC
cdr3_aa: CSVVGQGPETQYF

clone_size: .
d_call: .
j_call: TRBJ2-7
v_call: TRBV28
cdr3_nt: TGTGCCAGCAGTTCCCATCGACAGAATTACTACGAGCAGTACTTC
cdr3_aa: CASSSHRQNYYEQYF

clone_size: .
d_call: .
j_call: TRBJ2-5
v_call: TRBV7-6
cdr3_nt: TGTGCCAGCAGCTTCGCCGGGGGAGCAGAGACCCAGTACTTC
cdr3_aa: CASSFAGGAETQYF

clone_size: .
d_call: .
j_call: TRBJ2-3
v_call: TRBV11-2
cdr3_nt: TGTGCCAGCAGCCTTAGAGGGACATGGAGAGATACGCAGTATTTT
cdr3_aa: CASSLRGTWRDTQYF

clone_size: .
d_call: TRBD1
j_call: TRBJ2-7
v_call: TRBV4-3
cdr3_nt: TGCGCCAGCAGCCCGTTTACGGGACAGGTCTACGAGCAGTACTTC
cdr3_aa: CASSPFTGQVYEQYF

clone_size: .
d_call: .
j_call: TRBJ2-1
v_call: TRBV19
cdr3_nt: TGTGCCAGTAGTTCCCTTGGAGGTGCTATGAGCTCCTACAATGAGCAGTTCTTC
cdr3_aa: CASSSLGGAMSSYNEQFF

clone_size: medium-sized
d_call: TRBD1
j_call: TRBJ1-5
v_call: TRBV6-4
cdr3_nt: TGTGCCAGCAGTAGAAAGGACAGGGAACCCAATCAGCCCCAGCATTTT
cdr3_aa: CASSRKDREPNQPQHF

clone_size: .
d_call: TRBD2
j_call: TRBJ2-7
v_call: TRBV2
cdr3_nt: TGTGCCAGCAGTGGGAGACTAGCGGGCTACGAGCAGTACTTC
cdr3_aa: CASSGRLAGYEQYF